This T cell receptor (beta chain) was obtained from a study of T cell repertoires in cytomegalovirus infection. Study-wide findings and caveats: The response measured ex vivo was dominated by TCR beta clonotypes (HLA-C-restricted and CMV-specific).

TCRdb redid the calling of the reads with MiXCR, one entry per CDR3 protein. Among under 600,000 distinct CDR3 sequences listed, about 15% were seen once. This clonotype has just a few counts. The antigen is unknown. The receptor's source is a human donor in good health (CMV status not recorded). Some clones in this sample may be carry-over from other donors' samples. Material for sequencing was CD8+ T cells from PBMCs.

The CDR3 coding sequence is TGTGCCAGCAGTTCCGGGACAGAGATAGGCTACGAGCAGTACTTC. Protein: CASSSGTEIGYEQYF. V and J are TRBV6-1 and TRBJ2-7; 7 nucleotides line up with TRBD1. After removal of 5 bases from V and 3 bases from J, the junction contained 10 bases not matched to a gene. The CDR3 spans 15 residues. CDR1 and CDR2 from the germline V gene are MNHNS and SASEGT.